The 10 T cell receptor beta chains below all came from one sample that was sequenced in a study of cytomegalovirus exposure and HLA in healthy donors. Libraries were prepared by immunoSEQ multiplex PCR; TCRdb keeps only in-frame clonotypes and omits some of them. The sample carries 150,000 to 200,000 clones, 70% to 90% recorded once. Sequenced input: PBMCs. These receptors all come from a man younger than 30 in good health and CMV-seronegative.

J is TRBJ1-5 and V is TRBV5-1; no reliable D call. Germline V gene lookup returns CDR1 SGHRS and CDR2 YFSETQ. V dropped 4 bases and J dropped 1 base, with 6 bases sitting between them. The CDR3 is made up of 13 amino acids. CDR3 nucleotides: TGCGCCAGCAGCCCACAGAGCAATCAGCCCCAGCATTTT. The encoded protein is CASSPQSNQPQHF.

This clone was recorded once. The rearrangement uses TRBV5-6 and TRBJ2-7; D possibly corresponds to TRBD2 (7 bases). V dropped 4 bases and J dropped 9 bases, with 17 bases sitting between them. CDR1 SGHDT and CDR2 YYEEEE come from the germline V gene. The CDR3 has 13 residues. The DNA for the CDR3 is TGTGCCAGCAGCCCCGAGGGGGGGCTCGCGCAGTACTTC. Protein sequence: CASSPEGGLAQYF. The full variable domain, with the rest looked up from reference TRBV5-6 and TRBJ2-7, is DAGVTQSPTHLIKTRGQQVTLRCSPKSGHDTVSWYQQALGQGPQFIFQYYEEEERQRGNFPDRFSGHQFPNYSSELNVNALLLGDSALYLCASSPEGGLAQYFGPGTRLTVT.

The chain links TRBV5-6 to TRBJ2-7; D gene unclear. The CDR3 contains 14 residues. Germline CDR1 and CDR2: SGHDT and YYEEEE. Trimming left V 0 bases short and J 7 bases short, with 14 bases between. The CDR3 spells CASSLARQRDEQYF. CDR3 bases: TGTGCCAGCAGCTTGGCCAGGCAGAGAGATGAGCAGTACTTC.

The J gene is TRBJ2-3, the V gene TRBV5-1, with 10 bases fitting TRBD2. Germline V gene lookup returns CDR1 SGHRS and CDR2 YFSETQ. J gave up 6 bases and V 0 bases, and 4 bases lay outside the gene matches. The CDR3 is 15 amino acids. The CDR3 DNA reads as TGCGCCAGCAGCTTGGCAGGACTAGCGGCCGATACGCAGTATTTT. The encoded protein is CASSLAGLAADTQYF.

This chain uses TRBV5-4 with TRBJ1-3; D gene unclear. Germline assignment: CDR1 SGHNT and CDR2 YYREEE (reference sequence). CDR3 length: 16 residues. Trimming took 0 bases from V and 0 from J, leaving 10 bases between them. Here the CDR3 reads CASSLAGDFSGNTIYF. Written as DNA, the CDR3 is TGTGCCAGCAGCTTGGCCGGGGATTTCTCTGGAAACACCATATATTTT.

The rearrangement uses TRBV6-5 and TRBJ1-1; TRBD1 is a possible D gene (5 bases). Germline CDR1 is MNHEY and CDR2 is SVGAGI. The V end lost 5 bases, the J end lost 10 bases, and 20 bases lay between the germline ends. The CDR3 has 14 residues. The CDR3 loop reads CASSQTPRSTGAFF. In DNA form, the CDR3 reads TGTGCCAGCAGTCAAACACCCAGGTCCACAGGAGCTTTCTTT.

The V gene is TRBV27, the J gene TRBJ2-5, with D maybe TRBD1 (5 bases). Germline V gives CDR1 MNHEY, CDR2 SMNVEV (reference sequence). Deletions cut 5 bases from V and 4 bases from J, with 17 bases between. The CDR3 extends over 15 amino acids. The CDR3 is CASSTIRGPRETQYF. The DNA of the CDR3 is TGTGCCAGCAGTACTATAAGGGGCCCGCGAGAGACCCAGTACTTC.

The chain uses TRBV19 and TRBJ1-3; 7 nucleotides match TRBD1. Germline CDR1 is LNHDA and CDR2 is SQIVND (reference sequence). This CDR3 has 12 amino acids. The V gene end was trimmed by 9 bases and the J gene end by 4 bases; junction bases not matched to a gene: 3. The CDR3 nucleotides are TGTGCCAGCAAGACAGGGGGAAACACCATATATTTT. Translated: CASKTGGNTIYF.

The V call is TRBV7-6, the J call TRBJ2-1; 9 nucleotides align to TRBD2. CDR3 length equals 15 residues. Germline V lookup: CDR1 SGHVS, CDR2 FNYEAQ. V was clipped by 4 bases and J by 0 bases; unmatched bases: 1. The CDR3 protein is CASSSTSGSYNEQFF. As DNA, the CDR3 is TGTGCCAGCAGCTCGACTAGCGGCTCCTACAATGAGCAGTTCTTC.

This chain connects TRBV4-2 to TRBJ2-7, with D possibly matching TRBD2 (5 bases). This CDR3 contains 15 residues. The V gene lost 0 bases and the J gene lost 0 bases, with 9 bases spanning the gap. Looked up from germline, CDR1 is LGHNA and CDR2 is YNFKEQ. CDR3 residues: CASSQEGGYSYEQYF. CDR3 bases: TGTGCCAGCAGCCAAGAGGGCGGGTACTCCTACGAGCAGTACTTC.